This is a list of T cell receptor beta chains from one sample in a study of technical replicates of blood from a handful of donors. The data were produced by immunoSEQ multiplex PCR, yet TCRdb's version contains in-frame clones alone and is incomplete. The sample has roughly 56,000 clones, about 95% seen once. Sequencing was performed on PBMCs. The receptors were gathered from a human donor in good health. Some clones in this sample may be carry-over from other donors' samples. CDR3s include the opening cysteine and the closing phenylalanine or tryptophan. D genes are given only for firm matches. The listing skips clone size in some rows; elsewhere it reads once, few, many or a size class.

TRBD2	TRBV4-3	NA	TRBJ2-7	TGCGCCAGCAGCGACACCAGCGGGAGCTACGAGCAGTACTTC	CASSDTSGSYEQYF
TRBD2	TRBV30	NA	TRBJ2-7	TGTGCCTGGAGTGTACACCTAGCGGGACTCTACGAGCAGTACTTC	CAWSVHLAGLYEQYF
NA	TRBV6-6	NA	TRBJ2-5	TGTGCCAGCAGTTATAAGGACATACTCCAAGAGACCCAGTACTTC	CASSYKDILQETQYF
NA	TRBV5-8	NA	TRBJ1-1	TGTGCCAGCAGGCCGATGGGAGGCGACGGCACTGAAGCTTTCTTT	CASRPMGGDGTEAFF
TRBD1	TRBV4-3	NA	TRBJ1-6	TGCGCCAGCAGCCTGGGGACAGGGAATTCACCCCTCCACTTT	CASSLGTGNSPLHF
TRBD1	TRBV5-1	NA	TRBJ2-2	TGCGCCAGCAGCACGACCGGGACAGAATGGGAGCTGTTTTTT	CASSTTGTEWELFF
NA	TRBV12-5	NA	TRBJ2-6	TGTGCTAGTGGTCCAGGGGCCGGGGCCAACGTCCTGACTTTC	CASGPGAGANVLTF
TRBD1	TRBV5-4	NA	TRBJ2-5	TGTGCCAGCAGCCCGGGACAGGGGGTACCCGAGACCCAGTACTTC	CASSPGQGVPETQYF
TRBD1	TRBV2	NA	TRBJ1-6	TGTGCCACAACCGGACAGGGGGCGCTTAATTCACCCCTCCACTTT	CATTGQGALNSPLHF
TRBD1	TRBV6-5	once	TRBJ1-4	TGTGCCAGCAGGGACGGGACAGGGGATGAAAAACTGTTTTTT	CASRDGTGDEKLFF
NA	TRBV6-4	NA	TRBJ2-3	TGTGCCAGCAGTGGGCTAGGCAGCACAGATACGCAGTATTTT	CASSGLGSTDTQYF
TRBD1	TRBV2	NA	TRBJ1-1	TGTGCCAGCAGAGGACAGGCGAAAGGTACTGAAGCTTTCTTT	CASRGQAKGTEAFF
NA	TRBV2	NA	TRBJ2-7	TGTGCCTACCGACTAGAATCCTACGAGCAGTACTTC	CAYRLESYEQYF
NA	TRBV11-2	NA	TRBJ1-6	TGTGCCAGCAGCCCCTGGGGGGTTTCACCCCTCCACTTT	CASSPWGVSPLHF
NA	TRBV7-2	NA	TRBJ2-7	TGTGCCAGCAGCCAACGACTATACGAGCAGTACTTC	CASSQRLYEQYF
NA	TRBV5-1	NA	TRBJ2-3	TGCGCCAGCAGCTTGCAACCGGGGACAGATACGCAGTATTTT	CASSLQPGTDTQYF
TRBD1	TRBV5-6	NA	TRBJ1-4	TGTGCCAGCAGCGAGACAGGGTCTTCGGGAACTAATGAAAAACTGTTTTTT	CASSETGSSGTNEKLFF
TRBD2	TRBV4-1	NA	TRBJ2-3	TGCGCCAGCAGAAGAGGGACTAGCGGGACCGGAGATACGCAGTATTTT	CASRRGTSGTGDTQYF
NA	TRBV4-3	NA	TRBJ1-5	TGCGCCAGCAGCCAAGAATTAGTCGATAGCAATCAGCCCCAGCATTTT	CASSQELVDSNQPQHF
NA	TRBV5-4	NA	TRBJ2-7	TGTGCCAGCAGCTTGGCCGGGACTGATACCTACGAGCAGTACTTC	CASSLAGTDTYEQYF
NA	TRBV7-6	NA	TRBJ1-1	TGTGCCAGCTGCCTGTCCCTAGACACTGAAGCTTTCTTT	CASCLSLDTEAFF
TRBD2	TRBV10-3	NA	TRBJ2-3	TGTGCCATCAGTGAGACTAGCGGGAGGGCCAGCGGTACGCAGTATTTT	CAISETSGRASGTQYF
TRBD2	TRBV18	NA	TRBJ2-1	TGTGCCAGCTCACCACTGGGACTAGCGGGATTTTCCCACGAGCAGTTCTTC	CASSPLGLAGFSHEQFF
TRBD1	TRBV6-6	NA	TRBJ1-1	TGTGCCAGCAGTTTTACAGGGGCCACTGAAGCTTTCTTT	CASSFTGATEAFF
NA	TRBV20-1	NA	TRBJ2-5	TGCAGCGCGAATCAAGAGACCCAGTACTTC	CSANQETQYF
NA	TRBV4-2	NA	TRBJ2-7	TGTGCCAGCAGCCAAGGACTCCTCAGGGGGGTCCCCTACGAGCAGTACTTC	CASSQGLLRGVPYEQYF
NA	TRBV7-2	NA	TRBJ1-1	TGTGCCAGCAGCTTCGAGGCCAACACTGAAGCTTTCTTT	CASSFEANTEAFF
TRBD1	TRBV11-2	NA	TRBJ1-6	TGTGCCAGCAGTACGGACAGGGGTATTGTGGCCCTCCACTTT	CASSTDRGIVALHF
TRBD1	TRBV15	NA	TRBJ2-3	TGTGCCACCAGCAGAGATCGTGCGGGCAGGGGGTACACAGATACGCAGTATTTT	CATSRDRAGRGYTDTQYF
TRBD2	TRBV7-9	NA	TRBJ2-5	TGTGCCAGCAGCTGGACTAGCGACCAAGAGACCCAGTACTTC	CASSWTSDQETQYF
NA	TRBV4-3	NA	TRBJ2-1	TGCGCCAGCAGCCAAGAACACAGCCACAATGAGCAGTTCTTC	CASSQEHSHNEQFF
NA	TRBV19	NA	TRBJ2-6	TGTGCCAGTAGTATAGTCTTGAGACAGGAATTCCTCTCTGGGGCCAACGTCCTGACTTTC	CASSIVLRQEFLSGANVLTF
NA	TRBV5-1	NA	TRBJ2-7	TGCGCCAGCAGCCCTATAAGCGGGCGGTCCGAGCAGTACTTC	CASSPISGRSEQYF
NA	TRBV27	NA	TRBJ1-4	TGTGCCAGCAGTTACGGGTGGGGGCTAAGTGAAAAACTGTTTTTT	CASSYGWGLSEKLFF
NA	TRBV5-8	NA	TRBJ1-1	TGTGCCAGCAGCCCTTGGGGCCGGAAATCACCTGAAGCTTTCTTT	CASSPWGRKSPEAFF
NA	TRBV4-3	NA	TRBJ1-3	TGCGCCAGCAGCCAAGATCCCTCGCCGGGGGTGAAAGGAAACACCATATATTTT	CASSQDPSPGVKGNTIYF
TRBD1	TRBV7-6	medium-sized	TRBJ1-3	TGTGCCAGCAGCTCCGAACAGGGGGCTTCTGGAAACACCATATATTTT	CASSSEQGASGNTIYF
TRBD1	TRBV7-2	once	TRBJ1-4	TGTGCCAGCAGCCTAGGGGGACAGGGAGGCGAAAAACTGTTTTTT	CASSLGGQGGEKLFF
NA	TRBV10-3	NA	TRBJ1-6	TGTGCCATCAAGGGGAACAATTCACCCCTCCACTTT	CAIKGNNSPLHF